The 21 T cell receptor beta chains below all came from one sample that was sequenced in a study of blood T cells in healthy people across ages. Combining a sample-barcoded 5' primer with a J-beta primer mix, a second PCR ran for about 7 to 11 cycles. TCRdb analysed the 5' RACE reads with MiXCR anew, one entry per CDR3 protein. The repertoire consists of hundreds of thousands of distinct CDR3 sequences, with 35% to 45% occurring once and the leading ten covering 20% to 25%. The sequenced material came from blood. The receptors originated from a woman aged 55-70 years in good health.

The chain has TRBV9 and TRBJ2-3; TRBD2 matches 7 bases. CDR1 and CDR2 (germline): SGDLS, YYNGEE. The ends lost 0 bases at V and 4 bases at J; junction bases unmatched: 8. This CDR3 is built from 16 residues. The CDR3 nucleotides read TGTGCCAGCAGCGTAGTTGGCGGGAGAAACGCAGATACGCAGTATTTT. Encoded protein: CASSVVGGRNADTQYF.

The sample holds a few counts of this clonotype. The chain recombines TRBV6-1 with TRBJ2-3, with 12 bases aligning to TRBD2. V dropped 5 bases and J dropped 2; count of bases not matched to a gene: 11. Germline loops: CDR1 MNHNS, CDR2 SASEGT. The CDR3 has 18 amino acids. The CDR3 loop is CASSRSSGGAASTDTQYF. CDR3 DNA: TGTGCCAGCAGTCGCTCTAGCGGGGGGGCGGCCTCCACAGATACGCAGTATTTT.

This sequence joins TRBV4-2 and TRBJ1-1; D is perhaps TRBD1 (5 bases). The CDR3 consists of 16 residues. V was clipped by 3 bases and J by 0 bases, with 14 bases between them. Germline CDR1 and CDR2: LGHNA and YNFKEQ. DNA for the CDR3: TGTGCCAGCAGCCATCCTCGGGGGAACATGAACACTGAAGCTTTCTTT. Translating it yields CASSHPRGNMNTEAFF.

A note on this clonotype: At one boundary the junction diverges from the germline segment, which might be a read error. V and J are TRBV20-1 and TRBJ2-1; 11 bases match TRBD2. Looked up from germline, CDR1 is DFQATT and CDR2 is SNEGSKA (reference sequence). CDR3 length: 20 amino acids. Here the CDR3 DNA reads TGCAGTGCTAGAGATATGAATAGCGGGGGGGCCGACAGCTCCTACAGTGAGCAGTTCTTC. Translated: CSARDMNSGGADSSYSEQFF.

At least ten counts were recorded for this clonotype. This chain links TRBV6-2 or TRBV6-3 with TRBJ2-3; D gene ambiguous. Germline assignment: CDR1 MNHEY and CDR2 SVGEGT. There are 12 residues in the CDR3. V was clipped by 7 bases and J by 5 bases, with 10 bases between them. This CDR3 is CASTADRDTQYF. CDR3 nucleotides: TGTGCCAGCACGGCGGACCGAGATACGCAGTATTTT.

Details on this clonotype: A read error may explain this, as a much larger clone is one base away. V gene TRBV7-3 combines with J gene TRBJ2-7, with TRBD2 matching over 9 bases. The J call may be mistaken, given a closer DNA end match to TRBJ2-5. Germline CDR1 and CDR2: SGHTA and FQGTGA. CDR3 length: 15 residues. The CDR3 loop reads CASSLSGGAGGTQYF. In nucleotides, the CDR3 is TGTGCCAGCAGCTTAAGCGGGGGGGCCGGTGGGACCCAGTACTTC.

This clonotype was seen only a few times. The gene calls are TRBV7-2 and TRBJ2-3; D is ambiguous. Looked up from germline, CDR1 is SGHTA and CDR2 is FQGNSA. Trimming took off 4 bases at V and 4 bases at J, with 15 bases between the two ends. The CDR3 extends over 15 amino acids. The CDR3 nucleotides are TGTGCCAGCAGCTGGCCTGAGGTAGCCTCAGATACGCAGTATTTT. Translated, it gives CASSWPEVASDTQYF.

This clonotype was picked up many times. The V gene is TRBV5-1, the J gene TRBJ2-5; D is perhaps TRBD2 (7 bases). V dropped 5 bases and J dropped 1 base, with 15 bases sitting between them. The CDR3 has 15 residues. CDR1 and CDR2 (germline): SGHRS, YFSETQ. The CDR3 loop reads CASRNGRGIQETQYF. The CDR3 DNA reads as TGCGCCAGCAGAAATGGGAGGGGGATCCAAGAGACCCAGTACTTC.

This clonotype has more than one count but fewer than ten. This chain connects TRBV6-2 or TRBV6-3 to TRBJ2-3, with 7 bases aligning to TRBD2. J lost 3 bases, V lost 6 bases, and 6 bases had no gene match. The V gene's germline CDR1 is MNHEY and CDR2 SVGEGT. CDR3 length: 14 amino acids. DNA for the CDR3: TGTGCCAGCAGAGCGGGACTACCGACAGATACGCAGTATTTT. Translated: CASRAGLPTDTQYF.

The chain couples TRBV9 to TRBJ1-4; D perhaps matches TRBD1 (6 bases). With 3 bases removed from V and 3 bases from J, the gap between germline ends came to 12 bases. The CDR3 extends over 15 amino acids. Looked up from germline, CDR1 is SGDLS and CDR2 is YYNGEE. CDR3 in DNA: TGTGCCAGCAGCGCACAGGGCGCTTCTAATGAAAAACTGTTTTTT. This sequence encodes CASSAQGASNEKLFF.

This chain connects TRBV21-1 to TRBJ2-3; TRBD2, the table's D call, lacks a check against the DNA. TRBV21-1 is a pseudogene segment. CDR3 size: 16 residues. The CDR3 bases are TGTGCCAGCAGCAAAGAGGTCGAGGGCCCCACAGATACGCAGTATTTT. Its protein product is CASSKEVEGPTDTQYF.

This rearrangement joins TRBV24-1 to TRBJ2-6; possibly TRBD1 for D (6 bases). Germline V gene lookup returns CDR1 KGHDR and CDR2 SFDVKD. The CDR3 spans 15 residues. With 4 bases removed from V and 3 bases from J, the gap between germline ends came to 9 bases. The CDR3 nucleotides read TGTGCCACCAGTGAGGGGGCCAGTGGGGCCAACGTCCTGACTTTC. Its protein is CATSEGASGANVLTF.

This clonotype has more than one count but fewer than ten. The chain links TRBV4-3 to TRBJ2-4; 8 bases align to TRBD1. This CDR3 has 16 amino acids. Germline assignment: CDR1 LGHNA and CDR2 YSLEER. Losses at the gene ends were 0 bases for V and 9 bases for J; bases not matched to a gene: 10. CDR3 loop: CASSQDWAGGLGIQYF. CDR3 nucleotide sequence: TGCGCCAGCAGCCAAGACTGGGCAGGGGGCCTTGGCATTCAGTACTTC.

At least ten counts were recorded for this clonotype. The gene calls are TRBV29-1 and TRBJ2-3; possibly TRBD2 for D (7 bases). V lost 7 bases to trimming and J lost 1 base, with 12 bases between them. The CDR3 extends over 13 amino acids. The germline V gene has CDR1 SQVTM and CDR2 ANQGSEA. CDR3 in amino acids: CSGRGAGTDTQYF. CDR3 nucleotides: TGCAGCGGCCGGGGGGCCGGCACAGATACGCAGTATTTT.

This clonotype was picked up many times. In nucleotides, the CDR3 is TGTGCCATCAGTAGAAACAGGGACGACGAGCAGTACTTC. This codes for CAISRNRDDEQYF. The chain employs TRBV10-3 and TRBJ2-7; perhaps TRBD1 as D (6 bases). Germline values: CDR1 ENHRY, CDR2 SYGVKD. CDR3 size: 13 residues. The germline V and J ends were trimmed by 5 bases and 5 bases, with 13 bases remaining between them.

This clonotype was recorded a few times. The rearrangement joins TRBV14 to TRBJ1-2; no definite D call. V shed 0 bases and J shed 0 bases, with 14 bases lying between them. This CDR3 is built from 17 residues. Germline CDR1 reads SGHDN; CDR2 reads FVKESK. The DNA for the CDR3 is TGTGCCAGCAGCCAAGATGGATGGGGTAGCGCTAACTATGGCTACACCTTC. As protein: CASSQDGWGSANYGYTF.

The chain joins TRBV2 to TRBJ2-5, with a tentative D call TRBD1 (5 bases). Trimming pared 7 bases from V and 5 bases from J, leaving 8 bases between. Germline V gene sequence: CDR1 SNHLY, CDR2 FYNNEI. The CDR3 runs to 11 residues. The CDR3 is CASKTEETQYF. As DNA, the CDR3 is TGTGCCAGCAAGACAGAGGAGACCCAGTACTTC. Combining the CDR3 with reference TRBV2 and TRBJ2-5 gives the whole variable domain EPEVTQTPSHQVTQMGQEVILRCVPISNHLYFYWYRQILGQKVEFLVSFYNNEISEKSEIFDDQFSVERPDGSNFTLKIRSTKLEDSAMYFCASKTEETQYFGPGTRLLVL.

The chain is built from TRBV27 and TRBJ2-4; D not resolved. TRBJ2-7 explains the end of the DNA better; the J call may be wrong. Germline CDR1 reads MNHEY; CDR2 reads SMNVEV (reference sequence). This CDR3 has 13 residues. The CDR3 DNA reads TGTGCCAGCAGTTTCTTACCCTCCGGCGAGCAGTACTTC. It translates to CASSFLPSGEQYF.

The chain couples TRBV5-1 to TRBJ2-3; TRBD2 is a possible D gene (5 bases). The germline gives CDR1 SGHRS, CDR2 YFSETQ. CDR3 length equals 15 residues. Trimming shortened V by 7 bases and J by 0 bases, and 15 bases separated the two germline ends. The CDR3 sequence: CASSTAGTSTDTQYF. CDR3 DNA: TGCGCCAGCTCCACTGCGGGCACTAGCACAGATACGCAGTATTTT. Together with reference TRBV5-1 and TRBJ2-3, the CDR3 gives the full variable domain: KAGVTQTPRYLIKTRGQQVTLSCSPISGHRSVSWYQQTPGQGLQFLFEYFSETQRNKGNFPGRFSGRQFSNSRSEMNVSTLELGDSALYLCASSTAGTSTDTQYFGPGTRLTVL.

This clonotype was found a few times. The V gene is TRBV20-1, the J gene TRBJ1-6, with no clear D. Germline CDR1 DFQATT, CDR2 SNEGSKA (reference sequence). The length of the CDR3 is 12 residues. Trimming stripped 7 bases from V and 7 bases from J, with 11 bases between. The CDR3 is CSVVAGNSPLHF. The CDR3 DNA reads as TGCAGTGTTGTGGCCGGGAATTCACCCCTCCACTTT.

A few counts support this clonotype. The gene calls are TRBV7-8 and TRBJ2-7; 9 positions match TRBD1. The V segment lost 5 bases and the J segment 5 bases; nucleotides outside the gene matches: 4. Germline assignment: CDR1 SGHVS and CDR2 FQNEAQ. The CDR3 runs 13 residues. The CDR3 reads CASSGWTGDEQYF. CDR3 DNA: TGTGCCAGCAGCGGATGGACAGGGGACGAGCAGTACTTC.